This T cell receptor (beta chain) is from a study of T-cell memory formation after mild COVID-19. Study background: Largely donor-specific sequence clusters came from a couple of donors.

MiXCR, run by TCRdb on the 5' RACE reads, gives a single entry per CDR3 protein. The sample lists 350,000 or so distinct CDR3 sequences; 10% to 15% were seen once. CDR1 is DFQATT and CDR2 is SNEGSKA in the germline V gene (reference sequence). This CDR3 contains 14 residues. V lost 6 bases and J lost 5; bases outside the gene matches: 9. Study-wide results and caveats: Day 15 to 85 contracting clones showed balanced CD4/CD8; day 15 to 37 expanders favored CD4+. Among contracting clones, CD4+ were mainly CM/EM and CD8+ enriched in EMRA.

About this clonotype itself: Antigen: not known.

The rearrangement uses TRBV20-1 and TRBJ2-5, with TRBD2 matching 10 bases. The receptor was derived from a young man who had mild COVID-19 (a few samples of this study predate the infection). Cell type and time point are not known. The sequenced sample was PBMCs or a T cell subset sorted from them (not recorded which). The CDR3 nucleotides are TGCAGTGCGGAGCGGGGGGGCAAAATTGAGACCCAGTACTTC. Encoded protein: CSAERGGKIETQYF.